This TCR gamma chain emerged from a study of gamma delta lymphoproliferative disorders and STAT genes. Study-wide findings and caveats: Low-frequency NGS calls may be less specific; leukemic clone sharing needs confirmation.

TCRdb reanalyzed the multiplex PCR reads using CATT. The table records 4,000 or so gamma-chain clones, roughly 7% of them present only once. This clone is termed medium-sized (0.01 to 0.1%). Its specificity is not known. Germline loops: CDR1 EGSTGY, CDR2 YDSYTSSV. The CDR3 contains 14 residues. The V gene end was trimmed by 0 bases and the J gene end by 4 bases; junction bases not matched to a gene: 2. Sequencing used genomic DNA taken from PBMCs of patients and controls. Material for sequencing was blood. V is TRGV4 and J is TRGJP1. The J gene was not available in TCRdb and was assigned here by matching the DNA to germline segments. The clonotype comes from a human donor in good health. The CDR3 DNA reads TGTGCCACCTGGGATGGGGACACTGGTTGGTTCAAGATATTT. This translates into CATWDGDTGWFKIF.